Sequencing of this T cell receptor beta chain was carried out in a study of cytomegalovirus exposure and HLA in healthy donors. Findings and limits, study-wide: CMV serostatus was the sole immune exposure information available.

Each of the donors was a healthy bone marrow donor. It was with 60 Vbeta and 13 Jbeta primers that the PCR ran. TCRdb's table, derived via immunoSEQ multiplex PCR, lists solely in-frame clones and lacks some. Among fewer than 65,000 clones listed, approximately 89% were seen once. About this clone: Its antigen is as yet unknown.

V was pared by 6 bases and J by 4 bases, with 5 bases of the junction left unmatched. The CDR3 extends over 13 amino acids. CDR1 is MRHNA and CDR2 is SNTAGT in the germline V gene. The sequence was obtained from a man aged 18 to 30 in good health and CMV-seronegative. Sequencing was performed on PBMCs. The chain has TRBV6-4 and TRBJ1-1; 7 nucleotides match TRBD1. CDR3 sequence reads: CASSLTGATEAFF. The CDR3 coding sequence is TGTGCCAGCAGCCTCACAGGGGCCACTGAAGCTTTCTTT.